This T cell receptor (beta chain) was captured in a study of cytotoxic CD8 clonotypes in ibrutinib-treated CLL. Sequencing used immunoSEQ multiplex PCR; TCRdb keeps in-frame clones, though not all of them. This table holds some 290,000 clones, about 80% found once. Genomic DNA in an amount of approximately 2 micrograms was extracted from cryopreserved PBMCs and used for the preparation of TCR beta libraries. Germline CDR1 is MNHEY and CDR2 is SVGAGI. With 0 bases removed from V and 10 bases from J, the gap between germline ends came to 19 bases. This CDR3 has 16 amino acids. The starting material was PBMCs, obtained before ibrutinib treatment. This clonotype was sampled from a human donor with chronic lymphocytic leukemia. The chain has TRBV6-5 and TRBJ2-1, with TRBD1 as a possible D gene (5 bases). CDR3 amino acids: CASSYSRYRPHGEQFF. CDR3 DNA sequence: TGTGCCAGCAGTTACTCTCGGTACAGGCCGCACGGGGAGCAGTTCTTC.